The present TCR beta chain was sequenced within a study of T cell responses to AZD1222 COVID-19 vaccine. Study context: Pooled samples include second doses given at about 4 or 12 weeks.

As to this clone: Its antigen is as yet unknown.

Study-wide results and limits: Every sample of the repertoires postdated the peak T cell response.

Using immunoSEQ multiplex PCR, the repertoire was profiled, and TCRdb retains in-frame clones only, with some absent. Among some 150,000 clones, approximately 88% were seen once, and the ten largest hold less than 15%. Trimming took off 5 bases at V and 0 bases at J, with 10 bases between the two ends. CDR3 length: 14 amino acids. Germline V gene lookup returns CDR1 LGHNT and CDR2 FRNRAP. Sequencing was performed on peripheral blood, taken on day 0 of AZD1222 vaccination. The chain combines TRBV12-5 with TRBJ1-1; D not resolved. The sequence was collected from an adult in good health. The CDR3, as DNA: TGTGCTAGTGGTATCGGACTGATGAACACTGAAGCTTTCTTT. This translates into CASGIGLMNTEAFF.